The next 2 T cell receptor beta chains were all read from a single sample in a study of blood T cells in healthy people across ages (dated by TCRdb to the mid-2010s). The method was 5' RACE. Instrument on record: Illumina HiSeq 2500. A second PCR of about 6 to 11 cycles was performed with a sample-barcoded 5' primer and a J-beta primer mix. Starting from the raw public reads, TCRdb applied fastp trimming at Q25, assembled clones with MiXCR and retained in-frame beta chains. Duplicate CDR3 protein sequences are folded into a single record with the most common DNA and genes. Counted in this sample were around 1,000,000 distinct CDR3 sequences; less than 25% of them appeared once. Around 0.75% of the sample is taken by the ten largest. The sample was also linked to a second study, of T cells of mothers and their children.

The sequenced sample was blood. The origin of the receptors is a girl aged 2-10 years in good health.

The chain combines TRBV4-1 with TRBJ1-1, with D possibly TRBD1 on 6 matching bases. Looked up from germline, CDR1 is MGHRA and CDR2 is YSYEKL. V was cut by 8 bases and J by 4 bases, with 17 bases left in between. There are 14 residues in the CDR3. The DNA for the CDR3 is TGCGCCAGCCGCGGACAGTCGGGGAGCACTGAAGCTTTCTTT. Encoded protein: CASRGQSGSTEAFF.

J is TRBJ2-7 and V is TRBV12-3 or TRBV12-4; 7 nucleotides align to TRBD2. The CDR3 consists of 14 residues. The trim removed 3 bases at V and 6 bases at J, leaving 8 bases unmatched. CDR3 DNA: TGTGCCAGCAGTTTCGGGGGGAGGGCCGGCGAGCAGTACTTC. Translating it yields CASSFGGRAGEQYF.